This T cell receptor (beta chain) derives from a study of response to subunit inactivated influenza vaccine. The study, taken as a whole, reports: It was suggested by the authors that few new T cells are recruited by each seasonal influenza vaccination.

In its sample, this clonotype was seen many times. Its matching antigen is unknown. The germline CDR1 and CDR2 sequences are SGHRS and YFSETQ. This CDR3 is built from 12 residues. The V end was cut by 5 bases, the J end by 5 bases, with 10 bases between. TCRdb reprocessed the RT-PCR reads with MiXCR, giving one entry per CDR3 protein. The data contain 500,000 to 600,000 distinct CDR3 sequences, around 8% of them singletons. The gene calls are TRBV5-1 and TRBJ1-1; no reliable D call. The sequence came from a man in his fifties or sixties who received an inactivated influenza vaccine. The sequenced sample was PBMCs from blood, obtained about 24 months after vaccination. The CDR3 loop reads CASSPSGTEAFF. CDR3 sequence (DNA): TGCGCCAGCAGTCCGTCGGGGACTGAAGCTTTCTTT.